This T cell receptor beta chain was captured in a study of blood T cells in healthy people across ages. Whole-study findings and limits: The unsorted PBMCs prevented any conclusive comparison of naive versus antigen-experienced cells.

In the case of this clonotype: Its antigen is not known.

Using a J-beta primer mix together with a sample-barcoded 5' primer, a second PCR was run for about 7 to 12 cycles. TCRdb fed the 5' RACE reads into MiXCR, producing one record per CDR3 protein. Altogether more than 900,000 distinct CDR3 sequences are present, roughly 29% being singletons, with the ten largest covering around 9.6%. Germline V CDR1 and CDR2: SGHNT, YENEEA. The CDR3 covers 16 residues. Deletions cut 1 base from V and 0 bases from J, with 12 bases between. Separately, the same data were catalogued under a study of T cells of mothers and their children. As that report states: Slightly, though not significantly, more overlap was seen in related than in unrelated mother-child pairs.

The chain carries TRBV11-3 and TRBJ2-5; tentative D call: TRBD1 (6 bases). The sequence was collected from a woman aged 40 to 50 in good health. The source material was blood. The CDR3 bases are TGTGCCAGCAGCTTAGGGTTGGACAGAGACCAAGAGACCCAGTACTTC. It encodes CASSLGLDRDQETQYF.